Each of the 15 T cell receptor beta chains below was sequenced from the same sample in a study of CD8 T cell repertoires and HIV-1 epitope variants. Antigens for these TCRs are unknown. Repertoires were generated with immunoSEQ multiplex PCR, while TCRdb's copy carries only in-frame clones and drops some. The sample shows more than 3,500 clones, less than 75% of them seen only once. Sequencing was performed on cultured CD8+ T cells derived from PBMCs. These receptors originate from a male donor with HIV.

The rearrangement joins TRBV6-6 to TRBJ2-7; the D is unclear. Trimming removed 4 bases from V and 2 bases from J, with 12 bases in between. The CDR3 sequence is 14 residues long. Germline lookup yields CDR1 MNHNY and CDR2 SVGAGI (reference sequence). The CDR3 region has the DNA TGTGCCAGCAGTTCAGATGTCTCGGCCTACGAGCAGTACTTC. It is translated as CASSSDVSAYEQYF.

V is TRBV7-8 and J is TRBJ1-2, with 9 bases fitting TRBD1. Germline lookup yields CDR1 SGHVS and CDR2 FQNEAQ. V lost 6 bases to trimming and J lost 8 bases; unmatched junction nucleotides: 4. This CDR3 is built from 12 residues. This chain's CDR3 is CASSSGTGGYTF. CDR3 nucleotides: TGTGCCAGCAGTTCCGGGACAGGGGGCTACACCTTC.

The chain joins TRBV6-5 to TRBJ1-3; no clear D. The V end lost 0 bases, the J end lost 2 bases, and 2 bases lay between the germline ends. The CDR3 loop spans 13 amino acids. The germline CDR1 and CDR2 sequences are MNHEY and SVGAGI. CDR3 coding DNA: TGTGCCAGCAGTTACTCGACTGGAAACACCATATATTTT. Translation gives CASSYSTGNTIYF.

This chain joins TRBV10-3 and TRBJ2-7; D possibly corresponds to TRBD2 (6 bases). This CDR3 contains 15 residues. The germline V gene has CDR1 ENHRY and CDR2 SYGVKD. Deletions cut 6 bases from V and 1 base from J, with 16 bases between. CDR3 in amino acids: CAISGGAGSSYEQYF. The CDR3, as DNA: TGTGCCATCAGCGGCGGGGCAGGGAGTTCCTACGAGCAGTACTTC.

The rearrangement links TRBV7-6 to TRBJ2-7; 7 bases are a match to TRBD2. This CDR3 is 14 amino acids long. Germline CDR1 SGHVS, CDR2 FNYEAQ. Losses at the gene ends were 4 bases for V and 4 bases for J; bases not matched to a gene: 7. The CDR3 DNA reads as TGTGCCAGCAGCTCCCTAGCGGAAGATTACGAGCAGTACTTC. Its protein is CASSSLAEDYEQYF.

The V gene is TRBV6-6, the J gene TRBJ2-7; D tentatively reads TRBD1 or TRBD2 (5 bases each). Trimming left V 0 bases short and J 9 bases short, with 15 bases between. This CDR3 region has 14 residues. CDR1 and CDR2 from the germline V gene are MNHNY and SVGAGI (reference sequence). CDR3 sequence reads: CASSYSTGDQWQYF. The CDR3 nucleotides are TGTGCCAGCAGTTACTCGACCGGGGACCAGTGGCAGTACTTC.

This chain joins TRBV7-6 and TRBJ2-5, with D perhaps TRBD1 or TRBD2 (5 bases each). This CDR3 is 15 amino acids long. Germline CDR1 and CDR2: SGHVS and FNYEAQ. Trimming left V 0 bases short and J 5 bases short, with 13 bases between. The CDR3: CASSLAGGSGETQYF. DNA for the CDR3: TGTGCCAGCAGCTTAGCTGGGGGTTCCGGGGAGACCCAGTACTTC.

This clone was picked up a small number of times. This chain joins TRBV4-2 and TRBJ2-7; D call uncertain. The CDR3 covers 14 residues. V was trimmed by 0 bases and J by 3 bases, leaving 9 bases between them. Germline values: CDR1 LGHNA, CDR2 YNFKEQ. The CDR3 region is CASSQEAASYEQYF. The DNA for the CDR3 is TGTGCCAGCAGCCAAGAGGCAGCCAGCTACGAGCAGTACTTC.

This clone has a single count. The J gene is TRBJ2-7, the V gene TRBV4-1, with 10 bases aligning to TRBD2. J was trimmed by 3 bases and V by 0 bases; bases with no gene match: 5. This CDR3 region has 16 residues. CDR1 and CDR2 from the germline V gene are MGHRA and YSYEKL. CDR3: CASSQETSGRVYEQYF. CDR3 sequence (DNA): TGCGCCAGCAGCCAAGAGACCAGCGGGAGGGTCTACGAGCAGTACTTC.

This clone has only a few counts. The chain employs TRBV2 and TRBJ2-1; D tentatively reads TRBD1 or TRBD2 (6 bases each). The CDR3 consists of 16 residues. Trimming took off 5 bases at V and 9 bases at J, with 23 bases between the two ends. Germline V gene lookup returns CDR1 SNHLY and CDR2 FYNNEI. In DNA, the CDR3 is TGTGCCAGCAGTTCTCCGGGACTTCAACAAGGGGGTGAGCAGTTCTTC. Translation: CASSSPGLQQGGEQFF.

This clone is labeled as medium-sized. J is TRBJ1-1 and V is TRBV4-1; 8 nucleotides line up with TRBD1. The germline V gene encodes CDR1 MGHRA and CDR2 YSYEKL. V trimming: 4 bases; J trimming: 8 bases; junction bases outside the gene matches: 6. The CDR3 extends over 13 amino acids. In DNA, the CDR3 is TGCGCCAGCAGCCGTTTACAGGGGGAGGAAGCTTTCTTT. Amino acids: CASSRLQGEEAFF.

This chain connects TRBV7-2 to TRBJ2-5; D may correspond to TRBD1 or TRBD2 (5 bases each). CDR1 is SGHTA, CDR2 FQGNSA, per germline. The CDR3 spans 14 residues. The V gene lost 1 base and the J gene lost 5 bases, with 11 bases spanning the gap. The CDR3 spells CASSLDQGVETQYF. The CDR3 coding sequence is TGTGCCAGCAGCTTAGATCAGGGAGTTGAGACCCAGTACTTC. The full variable domain, with the rest looked up from reference TRBV7-2 and TRBJ2-5, is GAGVSQSPSNKVTEKGKDVELRCDPISGHTALYWYRQSLGQGLEFLIYFQGNSAPDKSGLPSDRFSAERTGGSVSTLTIQRTQQEDSAVYLCASSLDQGVETQYFGPGTRLLVL.

The sample holds a few counts of this clone. The chain combines TRBV5-1 with TRBJ1-2, with 7 nucleotides matching TRBD1. In germline, CDR1 is SGHRS, CDR2 YFSETQ. The V and J ends lost 4 bases and 4 bases, in that order; junction bases with no gene match: 16. This CDR3 has 17 amino acids. CDR3 bases: TGCGCCAGCAGCGCAGTGCCACAGGGGAATACTGGCTATGGCTACACCTTC. Translation gives CASSAVPQGNTGYGYTF.

The gene calls are TRBV5-1 and TRBJ2-5, with 8 bases aligning to TRBD2. CDR3 size: 15 residues. Germline V gene sequence: CDR1 SGHRS, CDR2 YFSETQ. V was pared by 0 bases and J by 5 bases, with 6 bases of the junction left unmatched. CDR3 in amino acids: CASSLAGAGGETQYF. CDR3 nucleotides: TGCGCCAGCAGCTTGGCGGGTGCGGGAGGTGAGACCCAGTACTTC.

A few counts support this clone. The chain joins TRBV7-8 to TRBJ2-7; TRBD1 aligns across 8 bases. This CDR3 contains 13 residues. After removal of 5 bases from V and 5 bases from J, the junction contained 5 bases not matched to a gene. Germline assignment: CDR1 SGHVS and CDR2 FQNEAQ. CDR3 sequence: CASSPTGADEQYF. In DNA form, the CDR3 reads TGTGCCAGCAGCCCGACAGGGGCGGACGAGCAGTACTTC.